This TCR beta chain was captured by sequencing in a study of T cells in localized non-small cell lung cancer. Study-level points and caveats: Longer overall survival was seen with higher T cell density measured in blood. Only one tumor region went through sequencing, so heterogeneity may still be there. Within adjacent lung there appeared a median about 54 of the top 100 tumor clones. Adjacent uninvolved lung had the highest clonality, suggesting focused antigen responses.

The assay was immunoSEQ multiplex PCR, and TCRdb's table has in-frame clones only and misses some. The repertoire consists of about 21,000 clones, with around 90% occurring once and the leading ten covering more than 25%. Comments on this clone: Its antigen is unidentified.

This CDR3 has 17 residues. Germline CDR1 SGHRS, CDR2 YFSETQ. Germline trimming cut 0 bases from V and 0 bases from J; bases unmatched to any gene: 4. This chain connects TRBV5-1 to TRBJ2-1; 9 nucleotides align to TRBD2. The material sequenced was peripheral blood mononuclear cells, taken before any cancer treatment. This TCR was recovered from a male donor aged 60 or over with stage II lung adenocarcinoma. CDR3 nucleotides: TGCGCCAGCAGCTTGGACCTTAGCGGGAGCTCCTACAATGAGCAGTTCTTC. Residues: CASSLDLSGSSYNEQFF.